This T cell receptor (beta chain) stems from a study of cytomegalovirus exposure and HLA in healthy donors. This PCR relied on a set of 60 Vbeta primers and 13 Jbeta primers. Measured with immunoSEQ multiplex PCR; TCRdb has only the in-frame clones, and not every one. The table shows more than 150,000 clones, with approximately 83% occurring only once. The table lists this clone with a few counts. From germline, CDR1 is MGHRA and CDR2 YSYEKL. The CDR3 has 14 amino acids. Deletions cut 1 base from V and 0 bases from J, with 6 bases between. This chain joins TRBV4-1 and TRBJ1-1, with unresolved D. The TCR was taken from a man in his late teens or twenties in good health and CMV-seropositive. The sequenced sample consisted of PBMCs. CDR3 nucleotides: TGCGCCAGCAGCCAAGCAGACATGAACACTGAAGCTTTCTTT. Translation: CASSQADMNTEAFF.